Given below is one TCR beta chain in context. Its specificity is unknown. Expansion with viral peptide pools was applied to antigen-specific CD4+ T cells by the ViraFEST assay prior to sequencing. When roughly eleven days of culture had elapsed, CD4+ T cells were isolated. Among the vaccine recipients, none had a prior SARS-CoV-2 infection, and nucleocapsid antibodies were negative. Cultures used 2.1 million or so PBMC per well, roughly 11 IU/ml IL-2 and around 9.7 ug/ml peptides. Both day 3 and day 7 saw half the medium replaced with IL-2 medium. The data derive from a study of vaccination effects on CD4 cells after COVID-19. At the level of the study: Participants received two doses of either the BNT162b2 or mRNA-1273 vaccine.

Data came from immunoSEQ multiplex PCR; TCRdb stores just in-frame clones and leaves some out. The repertoire holds about 79,000 clones, with around four fifths as singletons. The germline gives CDR1 SGDLS, CDR2 YYNGEE. This CDR3 region has 15 residues. The J segment lost 6 bases and the V segment lost 1 base, leaving 6 bases of the junction unmatched. The chain employs TRBV9 and TRBJ2-1; 8 nucleotides match TRBD1. This receptor was taken from a human donor who received a COVID-19 vaccine. This sample comprised CD4+ T cells from PBMCs cultured with HCoV-229E spike peptides, obtained before COVID-19 vaccination. CDR3 in amino acids: CASSVRWGTGNEQFF. Written as DNA, the CDR3 is TGTGCCAGCAGCGTAAGGTGGGGGACAGGCAATGAGCAGTTCTTC. The whole variable domain, filled in from reference TRBV9 and TRBJ2-1, reads DSGVTQTPKHLITATGQRVTLRCSPRSGDLSVYWYQQSLDQGLQFLIQYYNGEERAKGNILERFSAQQFPDLHSELNLSSLELGDSALYFCASSVRWGTGNEQFFGPGTRLTVL.